A single T cell receptor beta chain is shown here with its context. These data belong to a study of cytomegalovirus exposure and HLA in healthy donors. The CDR3 sequence is 16 residues long. Germline CDR1 and CDR2: SEHNR and FQNEAQ (reference sequence). With V trimmed by 4 bases and J by 2 bases, 4 bases remained unmatched. 60 Vbeta and 13 Jbeta primers were used in PCR. This table comes from immunoSEQ multiplex PCR, and its TCRdb copy is limited to in-frame clones, with some not included. The table shows approximately 170,000 clones, with 60% to 80% occurring only once. This receptor was identified in a male donor in good health and CMV-seronegative. The rearrangement uses TRBV7-9 and TRBJ2-3, with 12 bases matching TRBD2. Material: PBMCs. CDR3 in amino acids: CASSWGLAGSTDTQYF. In DNA, the CDR3 is TGTGCCAGCAGCTGGGGACTAGCGGGTTCCACAGATACGCAGTATTTT.